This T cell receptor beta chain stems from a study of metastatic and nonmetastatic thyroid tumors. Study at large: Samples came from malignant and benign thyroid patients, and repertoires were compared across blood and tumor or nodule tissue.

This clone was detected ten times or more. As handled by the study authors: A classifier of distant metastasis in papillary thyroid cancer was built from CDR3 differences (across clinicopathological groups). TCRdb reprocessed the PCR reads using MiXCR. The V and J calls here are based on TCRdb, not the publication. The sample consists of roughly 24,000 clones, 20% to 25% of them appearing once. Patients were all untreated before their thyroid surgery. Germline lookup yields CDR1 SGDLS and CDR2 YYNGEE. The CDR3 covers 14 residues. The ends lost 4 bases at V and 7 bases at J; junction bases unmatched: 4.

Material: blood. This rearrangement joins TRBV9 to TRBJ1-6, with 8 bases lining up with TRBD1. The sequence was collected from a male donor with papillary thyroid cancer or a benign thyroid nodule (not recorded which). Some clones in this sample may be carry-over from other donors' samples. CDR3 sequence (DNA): TGTGCCAGCAGCCCGGGACAGGACAATTCACCCCTCCACTTT. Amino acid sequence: CASSPGQDNSPLHF. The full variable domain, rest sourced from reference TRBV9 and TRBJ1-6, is DSGVTQTPKHLITATGQRVTLRCSPRSGDLSVYWYQQSLDQGLQFLIQYYNGEERAKGNILERFSAQQFPDLHSELNLSSLELGDSALYFCASSPGQDNSPLHFGNGTRLTVT.